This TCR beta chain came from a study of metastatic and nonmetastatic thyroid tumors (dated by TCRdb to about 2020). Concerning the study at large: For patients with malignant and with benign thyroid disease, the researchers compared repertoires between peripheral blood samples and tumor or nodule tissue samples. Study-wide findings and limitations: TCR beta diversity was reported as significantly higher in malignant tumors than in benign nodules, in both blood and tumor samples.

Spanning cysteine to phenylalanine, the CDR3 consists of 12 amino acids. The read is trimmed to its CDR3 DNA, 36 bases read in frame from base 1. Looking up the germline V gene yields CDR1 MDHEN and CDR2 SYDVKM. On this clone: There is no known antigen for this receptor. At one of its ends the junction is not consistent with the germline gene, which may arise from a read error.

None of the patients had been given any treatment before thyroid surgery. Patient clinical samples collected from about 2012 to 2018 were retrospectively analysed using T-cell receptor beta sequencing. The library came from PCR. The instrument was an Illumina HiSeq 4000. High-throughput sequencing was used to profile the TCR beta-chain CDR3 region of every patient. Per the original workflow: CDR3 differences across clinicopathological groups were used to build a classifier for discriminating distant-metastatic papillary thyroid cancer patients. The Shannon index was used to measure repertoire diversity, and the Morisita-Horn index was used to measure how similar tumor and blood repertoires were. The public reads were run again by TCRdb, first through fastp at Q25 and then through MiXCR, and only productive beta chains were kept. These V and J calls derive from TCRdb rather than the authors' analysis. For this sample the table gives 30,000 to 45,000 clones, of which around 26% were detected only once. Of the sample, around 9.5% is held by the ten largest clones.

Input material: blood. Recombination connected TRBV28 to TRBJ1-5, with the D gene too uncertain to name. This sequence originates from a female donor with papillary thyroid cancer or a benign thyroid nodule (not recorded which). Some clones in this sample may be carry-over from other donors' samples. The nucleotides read TGTGCCATCAGTTTAGGTTATCAGCCCCAGCATTTT. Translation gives CAISLGYQPQHF.